This is a list of T cell receptor beta chains from one sample in a study of T-cell reconstitution after alpha-beta-depleted transplantation in children. Via MiXCR, TCRdb re-called the PCR reads, giving one row per CDR3 protein. The repertoire has 150,000 to 200,000 distinct CDR3 sequences, over 8.5% of them found once; the top ten carry under 15%. The material was PBMCs, obtained before TCRalphabeta/CD19-depleted stem cell transplant. Receptors originate from a boy between 2 and 15 years old with acute myeloid leukemia, due to receive a stem cell transplant. Each CDR3 is given with its conserved first and last residue. Fields, in order: J gene, clone size, D gene, CDR3 length, V gene, CDR3 DNA, CDR3 protein. The D gene is left open where the match is weak. A clone size is listed for some rows: how often the clone was seen (once, few, many), or a class if it is expanded.

j_gene: TRBJ1-2
abundance: many
d_gene: .
len: 15
v_gene: TRBV5-1
CDR3nt: TGCGCCAGCAGCTTAGAATGGGGACCTTTCTATGGCTACACCTTC
CDR3aa: CASSLEWGPFYGYTF

j_gene: TRBJ1-2
abundance: many
d_gene: .
len: 12
v_gene: TRBV29-1
CDR3nt: TGCAGCGGGGAGAGCACACTCTATGGCTACACCTTC
CDR3aa: CSGESTLYGYTF

j_gene: TRBJ2-2
abundance: many
d_gene: .
len: 16
v_gene: TRBV20-1
CDR3nt: TGCAGTGCTAGAGATGAGGGAGGGGGGGACACCGGGGAGCTGTTTTTT
CDR3aa: CSARDEGGGDTGELFF

j_gene: TRBJ2-1
abundance: many
d_gene: .
len: 15
v_gene: TRBV5-1
CDR3nt: TGCGCCAGCAGCTTTGTGTCTCGGGATTACAATGAGCAGTTCTTC
CDR3aa: CASSFVSRDYNEQFF

j_gene: TRBJ1-2
abundance: many
d_gene: .
len: 14
v_gene: TRBV5-1
CDR3nt: TGCGCCAGCAGCCCACAGTCTAGGCCCTATGGCTACACCTTC
CDR3aa: CASSPQSRPYGYTF

j_gene: TRBJ1-5
abundance: many
d_gene: .
len: 14
v_gene: TRBV5-6
CDR3nt: TGTGCCAGCAGCTTGAGGGGCCGCAATCAGCCCCAGCATTTT
CDR3aa: CASSLRGRNQPQHF

j_gene: TRBJ2-2
abundance: many
d_gene: TRBD1
len: 17
v_gene: TRBV12-5
CDR3nt: TGTGCTAGTGGCCCGAGGGGACAGGGGGCGGACACCGGGGAGCTGTTTTTT
CDR3aa: CASGPRGQGADTGELFF

j_gene: TRBJ2-5
abundance: many
d_gene: .
len: 14
v_gene: TRBV4-1
CDR3nt: TGCGCCAGCAGCCAAGGGGGCAGGGGAGAGACCCAGTACTTC
CDR3aa: CASSQGGRGETQYF

j_gene: TRBJ2-7
abundance: many
d_gene: .
len: 13
v_gene: TRBV20-1
CDR3nt: TGCAGTGCTAGAGCCAGAGGGGCCTACGAGCAGTACTTC
CDR3aa: CSARARGAYEQYF

j_gene: TRBJ1-4
abundance: many
d_gene: .
len: 15
v_gene: TRBV15
CDR3nt: TGTGCCACCAGCAGAGATAACGGGGGCAATGAAAAACTGTTTTTT
CDR3aa: CATSRDNGGNEKLFF

j_gene: TRBJ2-7
abundance: many
d_gene: .
len: 15
v_gene: TRBV12-3/TRBV12-4
CDR3nt: TGTGCCAGCAGGGTGGAGGGCAGCCAGCCCTACGAGCAGTACTTC
CDR3aa: CASRVEGSQPYEQYF

j_gene: TRBJ1-1
abundance: many
d_gene: TRBD1
len: 14
v_gene: TRBV5-1
CDR3nt: TGCGCCAGCAGCTTGTATCAGGGGGGCACTGAAGCTTTCTTT
CDR3aa: CASSLYQGGTEAFF

j_gene: TRBJ2-1
abundance: .
d_gene: .
len: 16
v_gene: TRBV20-1
CDR3nt: TGCTGCTCTAGAGATCTGTTGAGCGGGTATTACAATGAGCAGTTCTTC
CDR3aa: CCSRDLLSGYYNEQFF

j_gene: TRBJ2-2
abundance: many
d_gene: .
len: 16
v_gene: TRBV3-1
CDR3nt: TGTGCCAGCAGCCAGTGGGGGCAGGCGAACACCGGGGAGCTGTTTTTT
CDR3aa: CASSQWGQANTGELFF

j_gene: TRBJ2-5
abundance: many
d_gene: TRBD2
len: 14
v_gene: TRBV24-1
CDR3nt: TGTGCCACCAGTGGACTAGCGGGAGAAGAGACCCAGTACTTC
CDR3aa: CATSGLAGEETQYF

j_gene: TRBJ1-5
abundance: many
d_gene: .
len: 15
v_gene: TRBV4-1
CDR3nt: TGCGCCAGCAGCCAATTGGTTGGGGGGAATCAGCCCCAGCATTTT
CDR3aa: CASSQLVGGNQPQHF

j_gene: TRBJ1-6
abundance: many
d_gene: TRBD1
len: 17
v_gene: TRBV6-5
CDR3nt: TGTGCCAGCAGTTACTCGCGCCTAGGACAGGGCGGATCACCCCTCCACTTT
CDR3aa: CASSYSRLGQGGSPLHF

j_gene: TRBJ1-6
abundance: many
d_gene: .
len: 15
v_gene: TRBV20-1
CDR3nt: TGCAGTGCTAGGGGGCAGGGATCCAGCAATTCACCCCTCCACTTT
CDR3aa: CSARGQGSSNSPLHF

j_gene: TRBJ2-1
abundance: many
d_gene: .
len: 15
v_gene: TRBV27
CDR3nt: TGTGCCAGCAGTTCCGGGACTAAAGGGGGGAATGAGCAGTTCTTC
CDR3aa: CASSSGTKGGNEQFF

j_gene: TRBJ1-4
abundance: many
d_gene: TRBD1
len: 15
v_gene: TRBV27
CDR3nt: TGTGCCAGCAGTCTCGCGACAGGGCGCATTGAAAAACTGTTTTTT
CDR3aa: CASSLATGRIEKLFF

j_gene: TRBJ2-1
abundance: few
d_gene: TRBD2
len: 18
v_gene: TRBV20-1
CDR3nt: TGCAGTGCTAGAGATTGGAGTAGCGGGGCAACTTCCTACAATGAGCAGTTCTTC
CDR3aa: CSARDWSSGATSYNEQFF

j_gene: TRBJ2-2
abundance: .
d_gene: TRBD2
len: 17
v_gene: TRBV5-4
CDR3nt: TGTGCCAGCAGCTCCGGACTAGCGGGGGGGCTGAACGGGGAGCTGTTTTTT
CDR3aa: CASSSGLAGGLNGELFF

j_gene: TRBJ2-2
abundance: many
d_gene: .
len: 15
v_gene: TRBV6-5
CDR3nt: TGTGCCAGCAGTTACTCGAGGAGGGACACCGGGGAGCTGTTTTTT
CDR3aa: CASSYSRRDTGELFF

j_gene: TRBJ2-5
abundance: many
d_gene: TRBD2
len: 15
v_gene: TRBV5-1
CDR3nt: TGCGCCAGCAGAAGAGCGGGGGGGAGCCAAGAGACCCAGTACTTC
CDR3aa: CASRRAGGSQETQYF

j_gene: TRBJ1-5
abundance: many
d_gene: .
len: 14
v_gene: TRBV5-1
CDR3nt: TGCGCCAGCAGCTTGGTACCCAGCAATCAGCCCCAGCATTTT
CDR3aa: CASSLVPSNQPQHF

j_gene: TRBJ2-2
abundance: many
d_gene: .
len: 12
v_gene: TRBV5-1
CDR3nt: TGCGCCAGCAGTTTATTATTCCGGGAGCTGTTTTTT
CDR3aa: CASSLLFRELFF

j_gene: TRBJ2-2
abundance: many
d_gene: .
len: 13
v_gene: TRBV20-1
CDR3nt: TGCAGTGCCCGGGACATTGTCACCGGGGAGCTGTTTTTT
CDR3aa: CSARDIVTGELFF

j_gene: TRBJ2-5
abundance: many
d_gene: .
len: 15
v_gene: TRBV6-5
CDR3nt: TGTGCCAGCAGTTACATTCAGGGGCTAGGAGAGACCCAGTACTTC
CDR3aa: CASSYIQGLGETQYF

j_gene: TRBJ2-3
abundance: many
d_gene: TRBD2
len: 19
v_gene: TRBV11-2
CDR3nt: TGTGCCAGCAGCCTGTCGGGACTAGCGGGAGGGGGATCCACAGATACGCAGTATTTT
CDR3aa: CASSLSGLAGGGSTDTQYF

j_gene: TRBJ2-3
abundance: many
d_gene: TRBD2
len: 16
v_gene: TRBV6-1
CDR3nt: TGTGCCAGCAAACCCCTAGCGGGGAGTCTTGGGGATACGCAGTATTTT
CDR3aa: CASKPLAGSLGDTQYF

j_gene: TRBJ2-1
abundance: many
d_gene: .
len: 15
v_gene: TRBV5-1
CDR3nt: TGCGCCAGCAGCCTAACGACAGGGAGGGACAATGAGCAGTTCTTC
CDR3aa: CASSLTTGRDNEQFF

j_gene: TRBJ2-5
abundance: many
d_gene: TRBD1
len: 13
v_gene: TRBV20-1
CDR3nt: TGCAGTGCTGGGACAGGGGCTCCGGAGACCCAGTACTTC
CDR3aa: CSAGTGAPETQYF

j_gene: TRBJ2-6
abundance: many
d_gene: .
len: 14
v_gene: TRBV6-1
CDR3nt: TGTGCCAGCAGGACAGGTACTAGGGCCAACGTCCTGACTTTC
CDR3aa: CASRTGTRANVLTF